This T cell receptor beta chain derives from a study of cytomegalovirus exposure and HLA in healthy donors. Study results and limitations: The study reported that TCR beta sequences accurately predicted HLA-A and HLA-B alleles in most subjects.

PCR employed 60 Vbeta and 13 Jbeta primers. The data were produced by immunoSEQ multiplex PCR, yet TCRdb's version contains in-frame clones alone and is incomplete. The sample holds over 150,000 clones, about four fifths seen once. Details on this clone: Antigen: not known. Other DNA sequences from this sample encode an identical CDR3 as well.

CDR1 and CDR2 from the germline V gene are MNHEY and SVGAGI. Trimming took off 0 bases at V and 7 bases at J, with 6 bases between the two ends. There are 13 residues in the CDR3. The receptor's source is a man younger than 40 in good health and CMV-seropositive. Input material: PBMCs. The gene calls are TRBV6-5 and TRBJ1-4; D remains ambiguous. For the CDR3, the DNA is TGTGCCAGCAGTTACTCCATCAGTGAAAAACTGTTTTTT. Its translation is CASSYSISEKLFF.